This T cell receptor (beta chain) was documented in a study of response to subunit inactivated influenza vaccine. Germline V CDR1 and CDR2: WSHSY, SAAADI. The trim removed 6 bases at V and 1 base at J, leaving 3 bases unmatched. The CDR3 totals 14 residues. TCRdb itself ran the RT-PCR reads through MiXCR, one entry per CDR3 protein. The sample lists more than 550,000 distinct CDR3 sequences; approximately 12% were seen once. This receptor was obtained from a man aged 50 to 60 who received an inactivated influenza vaccine. This sequence joins TRBV10-2 and TRBJ2-1, with 7 nucleotides matching TRBD1. The sequences come from PBMCs from blood, collected on the day of vaccination. CDR3 in DNA: TGCGCCAGCAGAAACAGGGGATCCTACAATGAGCAGTTCTTC. Residues: CASRNRGSYNEQFF.